This TCR beta chain derives from a study of shared clonotypes between healthy human individuals. Study-level background: The donors, a couple of women and a few men, were aged 18 to 49. Notes on the study in general: In a handful of donors, around 5.5% of naive CD4 clonotypes appeared in common. All-four-donor shared clonotypes had higher generation probabilities than non-shared clonotypes did. Sampling was confined to blood; repertoires within tissues likely differ.

CD8 cells regarded as naive lacked CD45RO, were positively chosen for CCR7, and omitted terminally differentiated effector memory CD45RA+ cells. Germline V gene data show CDR1 as PRHDT and CDR2 as FYEKMQ (reference sequence). V gave up 5 bases and J gave up 3 bases; unmatched junction bases: 8. This CDR3 is built from 16 residues. Repertoires were generated with immunoSEQ multiplex PCR, while TCRdb's copy carries only in-frame clones and drops some. The data contain around 1.9 million clones, 90% to 95% of them singletons. On this clone itself: Its antigen is still unknown.

The sequenced material came from naive CD8+ T cells from PBMCs. The sequence came from a man in his late teens or twenties in good health. Some clones in this sample may be carry-over from other donors' samples. The J gene is TRBJ2-2, the V gene TRBV13; 8 nucleotides agree with TRBD2. The CDR3 protein is CASSDGSGGYTGELFF. CDR3 DNA sequence: TGTGCCAGCAGCGACGGTTCGGGAGGGTACACCGGGGAGCTGTTTTTT. The full variable domain, in which reference TRBV13 and TRBJ2-2 provide the parts outside the CDR3, is AAGVIQSPRHLIKEKRETATLKCYPIPRHDTVYWYQQGPGQDPQFLISFYEKMQSDKGSIPDRFSAQQFSDYHSELNMSSLELGDSALYFCASSDGSGGYTGELFFGEGSRLTVL.